This paragraph reports one T cell receptor (beta chain). Trimming took off 0 bases at V and 3 bases at J, with 16 bases between the two ends. Germline V gene sequence: CDR1 SGHDT, CDR2 YYEEEE. The CDR3 runs 16 residues. The sample belongs to a study of OX40 agonist ivuxolimab in advanced cancers. Across the whole study: Earlier treatment with anti-PD-1, anti-PD-L1 or anti-CTLA-4 was permitted, and about 40% had received some.

Sequencing was performed with immunoSEQ multiplex PCR; in TCRdb, only in-frame clones are kept and a portion is missing. This table has about 62,000 clones, 80% to 95% appearing once. The chain carries TRBV5-6 and TRBJ2-7, with D perhaps matching TRBD2 (7 bases). The material sequenced was CD4+ or CD8+ T cells sorted from blood, taken in a trial of the OX40 agonist ivuxolimab. This sequence was found in an adult with an advanced solid tumor such as melanoma, head and neck, liver or kidney cancer. Here the CDR3 DNA reads TGTGCCAGCAGCTTGGTAGGGGGGGAATTGGGCTACGAGCAGTACTTC. Its translation: CASSLVGGELGYEQYF.